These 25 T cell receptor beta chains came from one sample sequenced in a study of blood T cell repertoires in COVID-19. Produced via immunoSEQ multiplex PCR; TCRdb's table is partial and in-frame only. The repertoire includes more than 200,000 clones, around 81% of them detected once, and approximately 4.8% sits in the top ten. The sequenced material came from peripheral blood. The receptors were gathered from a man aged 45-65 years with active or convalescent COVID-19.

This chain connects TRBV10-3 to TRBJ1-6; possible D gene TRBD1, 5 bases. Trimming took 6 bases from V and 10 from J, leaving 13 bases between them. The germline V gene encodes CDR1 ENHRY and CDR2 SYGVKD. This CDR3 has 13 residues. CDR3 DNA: TGTGCCATCAGGGGGCGAGACGGGTCACCCCTCCACTTT. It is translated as CAIRGRDGSPLHF.

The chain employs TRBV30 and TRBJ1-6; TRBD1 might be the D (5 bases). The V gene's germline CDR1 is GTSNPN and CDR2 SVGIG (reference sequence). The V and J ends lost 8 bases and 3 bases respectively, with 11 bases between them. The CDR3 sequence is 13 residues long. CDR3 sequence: CAGQGNYNSPLHF. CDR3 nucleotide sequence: TGTGCCGGTCAGGGAAACTATAATTCACCCCTCCACTTT.

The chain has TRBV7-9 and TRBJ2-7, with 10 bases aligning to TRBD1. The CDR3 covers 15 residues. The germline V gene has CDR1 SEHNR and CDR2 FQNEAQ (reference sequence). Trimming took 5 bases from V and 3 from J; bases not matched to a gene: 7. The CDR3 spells CASSGQGGQGYEQYF. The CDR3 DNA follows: TGTGCCAGCAGCGGACAGGGGGGACAGGGCTACGAGCAGTACTTC.

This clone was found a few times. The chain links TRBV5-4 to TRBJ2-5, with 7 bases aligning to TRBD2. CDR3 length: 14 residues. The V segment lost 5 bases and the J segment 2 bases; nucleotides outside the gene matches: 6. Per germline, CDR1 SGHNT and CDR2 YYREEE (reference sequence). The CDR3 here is CASSRLAEQETQYF. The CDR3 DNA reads TGTGCCAGCAGTCGACTAGCAGAACAAGAGACCCAGTACTTC.

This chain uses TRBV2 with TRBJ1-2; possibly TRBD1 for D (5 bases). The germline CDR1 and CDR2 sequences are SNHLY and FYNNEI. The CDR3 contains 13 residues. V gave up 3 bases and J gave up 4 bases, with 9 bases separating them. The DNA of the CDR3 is TGTGCCAGCAGTGAGGGGGGTATCTATGGCTACACCTTC. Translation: CASSEGGIYGYTF.

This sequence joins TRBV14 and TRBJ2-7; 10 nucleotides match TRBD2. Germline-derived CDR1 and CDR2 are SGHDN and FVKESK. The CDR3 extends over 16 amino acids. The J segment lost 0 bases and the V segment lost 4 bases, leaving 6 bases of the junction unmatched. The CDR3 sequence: CASSLPGTSASYEQYF. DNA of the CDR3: TGTGCCAGCAGCCTCCCCGGGACTAGCGCCTCCTACGAGCAGTACTTC.

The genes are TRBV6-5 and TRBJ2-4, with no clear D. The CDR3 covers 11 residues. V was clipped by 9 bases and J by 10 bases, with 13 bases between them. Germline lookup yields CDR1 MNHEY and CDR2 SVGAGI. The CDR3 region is CASGIAPIQYF. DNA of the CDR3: TGTGCCAGTGGCATAGCCCCTATTCAGTACTTC.

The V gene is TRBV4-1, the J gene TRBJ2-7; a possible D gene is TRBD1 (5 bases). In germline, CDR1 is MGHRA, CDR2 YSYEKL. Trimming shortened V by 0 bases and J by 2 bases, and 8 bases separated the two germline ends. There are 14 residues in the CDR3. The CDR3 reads CASSQEDSTYEQYF. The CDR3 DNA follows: TGCGCCAGCAGCCAAGAAGACAGTACCTACGAGCAGTACTTC.

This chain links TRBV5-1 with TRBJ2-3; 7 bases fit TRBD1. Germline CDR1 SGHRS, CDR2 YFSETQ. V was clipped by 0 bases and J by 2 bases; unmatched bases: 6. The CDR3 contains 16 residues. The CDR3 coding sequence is TGCGCCAGCAGCTTGGCCGGGACAGACTCCACAGATACGCAGTATTTT. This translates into CASSLAGTDSTDTQYF. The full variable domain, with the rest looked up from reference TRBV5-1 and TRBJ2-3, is KAGVTQTPRYLIKTRGQQVTLSCSPISGHRSVSWYQQTPGQGLQFLFEYFSETQRNKGNFPGRFSGRQFSNSRSEMNVSTLELGDSALYLCASSLAGTDSTDTQYFGPGTRLTVL.

Written as DNA, the CDR3 is TGTGCCAGCAGCACAGGGGGCGCGATTACTGAAGCTTTCTTT. It is translated as CASSTGGAITEAFF. The chain is built from TRBV6-5 and TRBJ1-1; 9 bases align to TRBD1. Germline V gene sequence: CDR1 MNHEY, CDR2 SVGAGI. This CDR3 has 14 amino acids. J gave up 5 bases and V 6 bases, and 7 bases lay outside the gene matches.

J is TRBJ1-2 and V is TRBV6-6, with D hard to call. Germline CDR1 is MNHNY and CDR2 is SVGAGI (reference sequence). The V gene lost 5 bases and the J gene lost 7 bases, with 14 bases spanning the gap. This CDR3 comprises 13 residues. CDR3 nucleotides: TGTGCCAGCAGTGGGTACGGCCTAGGTGGCTACACCTTC. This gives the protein CASSGYGLGGYTF.

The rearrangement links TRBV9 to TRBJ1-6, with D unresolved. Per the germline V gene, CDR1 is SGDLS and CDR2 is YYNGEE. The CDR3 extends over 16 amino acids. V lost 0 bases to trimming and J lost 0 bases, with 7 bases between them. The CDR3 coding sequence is TGTGCCAGCAGCGTAGGAGGGAGCTCCTATAATTCACCCCTCCACTTT. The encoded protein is CASSVGGSSYNSPLHF. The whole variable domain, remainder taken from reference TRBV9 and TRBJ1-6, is DSGVTQTPKHLITATGQRVTLRCSPRSGDLSVYWYQQSLDQGLQFLIQYYNGEERAKGNILERFSAQQFPDLHSELNLSSLELGDSALYFCASSVGGSSYNSPLHFGNGTRLTVT.

CDR3 sequence (DNA): TGTGCCAGCAGCTTAGAGTATGTCACTGAAGCTTTCTTT. Residues: CASSLEYVTEAFF. The chain combines TRBV11-2 with TRBJ1-1; no definite D call. Between the trimmed V and J ends, which lost 0 bases and 4 bases, there was a span of 6 bases. Germline V gene lookup returns CDR1 SGHAT and CDR2 FQNNGV. The CDR3 loop spans 13 amino acids.

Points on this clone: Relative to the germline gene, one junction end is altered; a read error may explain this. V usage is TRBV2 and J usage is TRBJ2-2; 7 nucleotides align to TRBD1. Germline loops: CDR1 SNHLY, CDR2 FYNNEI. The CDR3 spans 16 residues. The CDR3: CASTESGGKNTGELFF. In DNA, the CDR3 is TGTGCCAGCACTGAATCAGGGGGTAAGAACACCGGGGAGCTGTTTTTT. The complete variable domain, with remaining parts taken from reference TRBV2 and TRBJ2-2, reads EPEVTQTPSHQVTQMGQEVILRCVPISNHLYFYWYRQILGQKVEFLVSFYNNEISEKSEIFDDQFSVERPDGSNFTLKIRSTKLEDSAMYFCASTESGGKNTGELFFGEGSRLTVL.

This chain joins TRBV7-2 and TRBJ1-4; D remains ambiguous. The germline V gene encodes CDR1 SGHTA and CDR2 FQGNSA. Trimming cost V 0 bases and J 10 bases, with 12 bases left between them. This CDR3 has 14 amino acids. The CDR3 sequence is CASSLANEGSKLFF. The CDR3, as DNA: TGTGCCAGCAGCTTAGCGAATGAGGGTTCAAAACTGTTTTTT.

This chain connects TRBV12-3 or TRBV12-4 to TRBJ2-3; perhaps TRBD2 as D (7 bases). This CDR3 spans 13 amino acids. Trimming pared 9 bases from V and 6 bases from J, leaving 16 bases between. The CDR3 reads CASSRGGVDTQYF. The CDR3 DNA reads TGTGCCAGTTCGAGGGGGGGTGTTGATACGCAGTATTTT.

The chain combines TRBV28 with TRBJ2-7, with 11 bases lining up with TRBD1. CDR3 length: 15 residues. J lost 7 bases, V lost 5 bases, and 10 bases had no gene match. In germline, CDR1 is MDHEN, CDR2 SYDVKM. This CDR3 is CASSAHGTGGWEQYF. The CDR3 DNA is TGTGCCAGCAGTGCCCACGGGACAGGGGGGTGGGAGCAGTACTTC.

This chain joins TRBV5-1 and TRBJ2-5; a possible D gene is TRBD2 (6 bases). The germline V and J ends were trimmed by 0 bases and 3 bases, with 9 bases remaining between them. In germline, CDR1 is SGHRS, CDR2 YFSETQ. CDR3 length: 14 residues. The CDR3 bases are TGCGCCAGCAGCTTGGGTTGGAGGGAAGAGACCCAGTACTTC. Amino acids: CASSLGWREETQYF.

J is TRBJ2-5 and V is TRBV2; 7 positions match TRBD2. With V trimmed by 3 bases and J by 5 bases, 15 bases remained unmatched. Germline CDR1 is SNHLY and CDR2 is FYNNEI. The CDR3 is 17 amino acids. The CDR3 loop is CASSDPREGDSRETQYF. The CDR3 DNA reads TGTGCCAGCAGTGATCCAAGGGAGGGAGATTCCCGCGAGACCCAGTACTTC.

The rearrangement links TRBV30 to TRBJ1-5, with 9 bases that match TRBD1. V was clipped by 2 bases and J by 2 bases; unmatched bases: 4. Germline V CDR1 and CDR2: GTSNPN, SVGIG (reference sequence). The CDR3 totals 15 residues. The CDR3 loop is CAWSRDREGNQPQHF. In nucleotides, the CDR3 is TGTGCCTGGAGTAGGGACAGGGAGGGCAATCAGCCCCAGCATTTT.

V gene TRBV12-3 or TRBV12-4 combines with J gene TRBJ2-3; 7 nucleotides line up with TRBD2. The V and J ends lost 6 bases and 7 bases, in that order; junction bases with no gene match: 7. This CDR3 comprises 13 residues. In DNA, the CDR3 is TGTGCCAGCAGGCTAGCGGCTTCCTATACGCAGTATTTT. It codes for CASRLAASYTQYF.

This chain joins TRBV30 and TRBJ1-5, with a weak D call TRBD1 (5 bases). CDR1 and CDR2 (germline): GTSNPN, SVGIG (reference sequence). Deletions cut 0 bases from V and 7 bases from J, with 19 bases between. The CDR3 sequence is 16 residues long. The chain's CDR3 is CAWSVPQGQPGQPQHF. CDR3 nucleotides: TGTGCCTGGAGTGTACCTCAAGGACAACCCGGACAGCCCCAGCATTTT.

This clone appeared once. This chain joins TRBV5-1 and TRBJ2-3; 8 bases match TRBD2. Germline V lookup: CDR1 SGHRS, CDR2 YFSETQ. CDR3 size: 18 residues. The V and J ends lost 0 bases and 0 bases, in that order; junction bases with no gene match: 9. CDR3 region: CASSLDRRGETSTDTQYF. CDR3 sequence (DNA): TGCGCCAGCAGCTTGGATAGGCGGGGGGAAACTAGCACAGATACGCAGTATTTT.

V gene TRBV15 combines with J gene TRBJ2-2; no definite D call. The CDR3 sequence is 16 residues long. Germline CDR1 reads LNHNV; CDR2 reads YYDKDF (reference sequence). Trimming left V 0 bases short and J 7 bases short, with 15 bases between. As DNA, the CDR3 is TGTGCCACCAGCAGAGATTCCGGGTCTTCGGGCGGGGAGCTGTTTTTT. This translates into CATSRDSGSSGGELFF.

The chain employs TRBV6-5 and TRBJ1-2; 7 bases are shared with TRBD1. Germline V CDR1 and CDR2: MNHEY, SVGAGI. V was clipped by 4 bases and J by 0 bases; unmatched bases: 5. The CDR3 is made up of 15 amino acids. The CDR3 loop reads CASSSRQGPNYGYTF. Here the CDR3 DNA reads TGTGCCAGCAGTTCGAGACAGGGACCTAACTATGGCTACACCTTC.